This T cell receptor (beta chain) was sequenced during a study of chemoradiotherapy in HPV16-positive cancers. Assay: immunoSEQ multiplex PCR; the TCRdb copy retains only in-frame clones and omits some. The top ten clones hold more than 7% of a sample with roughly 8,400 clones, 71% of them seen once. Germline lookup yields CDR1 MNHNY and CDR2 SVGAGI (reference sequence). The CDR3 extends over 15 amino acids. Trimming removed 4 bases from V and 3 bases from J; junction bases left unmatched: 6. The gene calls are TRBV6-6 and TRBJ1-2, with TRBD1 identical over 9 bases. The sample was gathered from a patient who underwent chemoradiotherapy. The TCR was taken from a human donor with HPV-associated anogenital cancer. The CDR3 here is CASSSTDRGDYGYTF. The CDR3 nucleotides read TGTGCCAGCAGTTCTACGGACAGGGGTGACTATGGCTACACCTTC.